These 28 T cell receptor beta chains originate from one sample sequenced in a study of beta chain features in type 1 diabetes. Whole-study results and caveats: In all four CD4+ subsets, TCRB CDR3 length was significantly, moderately reduced in type 1 diabetes.

For these TCRs, the target antigens are not known. All of the isolated RNA was reverse transcribed, so expressed TCRB transcripts were sequenced. The repertoire was sequenced with immunoSEQ multiplex PCR; TCRdb's copy has only in-frame clones and lacks some. Here the sample spans approximately 130,000 clones, roughly 17% being singletons. Sample: central memory CD4+ T cells from blood. The receptors stem from a man between 18 and 29 years old with type 1 diabetes.

The V and J genes are TRBV2 and TRBJ1-1; unclear D gene. Germline V gene sequence: CDR1 SNHLY, CDR2 FYNNEI. V lost 10 bases to trimming and J lost 2 bases, with 14 bases between them. The CDR3 spans 13 residues. CDR3 DNA sequence: TGTGCCACCGTACTGTCTCTAAACACTGAAGCTTTCTTT. This gives the protein CATVLSLNTEAFF. Together with reference TRBV2 and TRBJ1-1, the CDR3 gives the full variable domain: EPEVTQTPSHQVTQMGQEVILRCVPISNHLYFYWYRQILGQKVEFLVSFYNNEISEKSEIFDDQFSVERPDGSNFTLKIRSTKLEDSAMYFCATVLSLNTEAFFGQGTRLTVV.

J is TRBJ2-7 and V is TRBV25-1; TRBD2 might be the D (7 bases). Trimming stripped 2 bases from V and 2 bases from J, with 13 bases between. This CDR3 is built from 15 residues. Germline values: CDR1 MGHDK, CDR2 SYGVNS. The CDR3 spells CASSERVGGAYEQYF. The CDR3 coding sequence is TGTGCCAGCAGTGAACGGGTAGGGGGGGCCTACGAGCAGTACTTC.

This chain connects TRBV25-1 to TRBJ2-5; 9 nucleotides agree with TRBD2. The trim removed 6 bases at V and 5 bases at J, leaving 4 bases unmatched. Per germline, CDR1 MGHDK and CDR2 SYGVNS. CDR3 length: 13 amino acids. The CDR3 bases are TGTGCCAGCAGACTAGCGGGCGGGGAGACCCAGTACTTC. Translation gives CASRLAGGETQYF.

The rearrangement links TRBV19 to TRBJ2-1, with 10 positions matching TRBD2. The CDR3 totals 15 residues. The V gene end was trimmed by 5 bases and the J gene end by 9 bases; junction bases not matched to a gene: 10. Germline CDR1 reads LNHDA; CDR2 reads SQIVND (reference sequence). The CDR3 bases are TGTGCCAGTAGTCTTTTAGCGGGAGGCAAGGTTGAGCAGTTCTTC. Translation: CASSLLAGGKVEQFF.

There are many counts of this clone. The same CDR3 is also encoded by other DNA sequences in this sample. This chain uses TRBV4-1 with TRBJ1-6; D uncertain. The CDR3 covers 15 residues. CDR1 is MGHRA and CDR2 is YSYEKL in the germline V gene. The V end lost 1 base, the J end lost 0 bases, and 4 bases lay between the germline ends. The CDR3 DNA sequence: TGCGCCAGCAGCCAAGGGAGCTCCTATAATTCACCCCTCCACTTT. This sequence encodes CASSQGSSYNSPLHF.

This clone has just a few counts. The chain links TRBV4-3 to TRBJ2-5; 14 bases align to TRBD2. This CDR3 is 18 amino acids long. V lost 4 bases to trimming and J lost 2 bases; unmatched junction nucleotides: 9. Per germline, CDR1 LGHNA and CDR2 YSLEER. CDR3 loop: CASSLATSGGAQQETQYF. CDR3 DNA sequence: TGCGCCAGCAGCCTAGCGACTAGCGGGGGGGCTCAACAAGAGACCCAGTACTTC.

This clone occurred a few times. V usage is TRBV7-9 and J usage is TRBJ2-7, with D possibly being TRBD2 (5 bases). The germline gives CDR1 SEHNR, CDR2 FQNEAQ (reference sequence). The CDR3 is 14 amino acids. The V gene lost 2 bases and the J gene lost 13 bases, with 21 bases spanning the gap. CDR3 sequence: CASSLSSTASLSYF. CDR3 sequence (DNA): TGTGCCAGCAGCTTATCTAGCACCGCTAGTTTGAGCTACTTC.

V and J are TRBV19 and TRBJ2-2; D gene unclear. Trimming removed 8 bases from V and 4 bases from J, with 11 bases in between. The CDR3 has 13 residues. Looked up from germline, CDR1 is LNHDA and CDR2 is SQIVND (reference sequence). Written as DNA, the CDR3 is TGTGCCAGTTCCACCTATGGCACCGGGGAGCTGTTTTTT. Translated, it gives CASSTYGTGELFF.

This chain links TRBV5-4 with TRBJ2-1; TRBD2 agrees at 7 bases. Germline CDR1 reads SGHNT; CDR2 reads YYREEE (reference sequence). Losses at the gene ends were 4 bases for V and 4 bases for J; bases not matched to a gene: 11. The CDR3 length is 16 residues. CDR3 protein: CASSPSGRLAYNEQFF. The CDR3 nucleotides are TGTGCCAGCAGCCCTAGCGGTAGGTTAGCTTACAATGAGCAGTTCTTC.

In this sample, this clone turned up a few times. The chain couples TRBV28 to TRBJ1-4, with D perhaps TRBD1 (6 bases). Trimming stripped 6 bases from V and 8 bases from J, with 19 bases between. CDR3 size: 15 residues. The germline gives CDR1 MDHEN, CDR2 SYDVKM. CDR3 coding DNA: TGTGCCAGCAGCTCACACGGACAGCTGGGGGAAAAACTGTTTTTT. It codes for CASSSHGQLGEKLFF.

The V call is TRBV27, the J call TRBJ2-7; D may be TRBD1 (6 bases). The CDR3 totals 15 residues. Looked up from germline, CDR1 is MNHEY and CDR2 is SMNVEV (reference sequence). Trimming removed 4 bases from V and 5 bases from J, with 18 bases in between. CDR3 in DNA: TGTGCCAGCAGTTCATCAGGGGCCTCTATGGACGAGCAGTACTTC. This codes for CASSSSGASMDEQYF.

The chain joins TRBV28 to TRBJ1-2; maybe TRBD1 (5 bases). CDR1 and CDR2 (germline): MDHEN, SYDVKM. CDR3 length: 16 residues. Deletions cut 2 bases from V and 4 bases from J, with 17 bases between. CDR3 nucleotide sequence: TGTGCCAGCAGTTTAGGGGCCCTTTTGGCGAGCTATGGCTACACCTTC. Protein sequence: CASSLGALLASYGYTF.

This clone came up a few times. The J gene is TRBJ2-7, the V gene TRBV4-1; D possibly corresponds to TRBD1 (5 bases). CDR1 and CDR2 (germline): MGHRA, YSYEKL. This CDR3 has 13 amino acids. Trimming stripped 4 bases from V and 2 bases from J, with 9 bases between. CDR3 residues: CASSLDRPYEQYF. As DNA, the CDR3 is TGCGCCAGCAGCCTAGACAGACCCTACGAGCAGTACTTC.

This clone was counted a few times. The CDR3: CASSLNGGLQETQYF. The CDR3 nucleotides read TGCGCCAGCAGCTTAAACGGGGGCCTCCAAGAGACCCAGTACTTC. This chain uses TRBV5-1 with TRBJ2-5, with D perhaps assigned TRBD1 or TRBD2 (6 bases each). This CDR3 contains 15 residues. CDR1 and CDR2 from the germline V gene are SGHRS and YFSETQ. V lost 2 bases and J 1 base, leaving 12 bases between the germline ends.

Ten or more counts support this clone. The rearrangement links TRBV7-3 to TRBJ2-2; D possibly corresponds to TRBD1 (5 bases). Trimming took off 6 bases at V and 1 base at J, with 9 bases between the two ends. CDR3 length: 14 residues. Germline CDR1 SGHTA, CDR2 FQGTGA. The CDR3: CASRGTGNTGELFF. In nucleotides, the CDR3 is TGTGCCAGCAGGGGAACAGGGAACACCGGGGAGCTGTTTTTT.

This clone was observed at least ten times. The gene calls are TRBV28 and TRBJ1-5; the D is unclear. CDR1 is MDHEN, CDR2 SYDVKM, per germline. The CDR3 covers 13 residues. Between the trimmed V and J ends, which lost 1 base and 7 bases, there was a span of 8 bases. CDR3 sequence reads: CASSLYGRQPQHF. CDR3 bases: TGTGCCAGCAGTTTATATGGACGGCAGCCCCAGCATTTT.

The V gene is TRBV7-2, the J gene TRBJ2-4, with D perhaps given as TRBD1 or TRBD2 (5 bases each). The CDR3 is 15 amino acids. The ends were cut back, 6 bases at V and 4 bases at J, with 16 bases in the middle. CDR1 is SGHTA, CDR2 FQGNSA, per germline. In DNA form, the CDR3 reads TGTGCCAGCAGTACATTGGGACGGCTGAAAAACATTCAGTACTTC. It is translated as CASSTLGRLKNIQYF. Full variable domain (remainder filled in from reference TRBV7-2 and TRBJ2-4): GAGVSQSPSNKVTEKGKDVELRCDPISGHTALYWYRQSLGQGLEFLIYFQGNSAPDKSGLPSDRFSAERTGGSVSTLTIQRTQQEDSAVYLCASSTLGRLKNIQYFGAGTRLSVL.

This sequence joins TRBV28 and TRBJ2-1; no reliable D call. Trimming stripped 5 bases from V and 12 bases from J, with 11 bases between. The CDR3 has 11 amino acids. The germline V gene encodes CDR1 MDHEN and CDR2 SYDVKM. The CDR3 nucleotides are TGTGCCAGCAGTCTCCTAGAGTGGCAGTTCTTC. Amino acid sequence: CASSLLEWQFF. Variable domain in full (rest from reference TRBV28 and TRBJ2-1): DVKVTQSSRYLVKRTGEKVFLECVQDMDHENMFWYRQDPGLGLRLIYFSYDVKMKEKGDIPEGYSVSREKKERFSLILESASTNQTSMYLCASSLLEWQFFGPGTRLTVL.

This clone was found a few times. The chain has TRBV7-3 and TRBJ2-3; 7 nucleotides align to TRBD2. The germline V gene has CDR1 SGHTA and CDR2 FQGTGA. This CDR3 is built from 14 residues. V shed 4 bases, J shed 1 base, and the junction held 2 bases outside the gene matches. The CDR3 DNA sequence: TGTGCCAGCAGCTCGGGACTACGCACAGATACGCAGTATTTT. Translating gives CASSSGLRTDTQYF.

V is TRBV30 and J is TRBJ2-1; 11 nucleotides match TRBD2. Germline V gene lookup returns CDR1 GTSNPN and CDR2 SVGIG (reference sequence). The CDR3 is 17 residues long. The J segment lost 6 bases and the V segment lost 0 bases, leaving 10 bases of the junction unmatched. The CDR3 DNA reads as TGTGCCTGGAGTGTACCGCCTAGCGGGGGGCTGATCAATGAGCAGTTCTTC. This gives the protein CAWSVPPSGGLINEQFF.

This clone has only a few counts. V is TRBV28 and J is TRBJ1-3, with unresolved D. The CDR3 has 13 residues. Germline V gene sequence: CDR1 MDHEN, CDR2 SYDVKM. The CDR3 bases are TGTTGTTCTGGTTCGACTTCTGGAAACACCATATATTTT. Amino acid sequence: CCSGSTSGNTIYF.

This clone occurred a few times. The chain combines TRBV21-1 with TRBJ2-7; the table's D call of TRBD1 was not tested on the DNA. TRBV21-1 is flagged as a pseudogene. The CDR3 has 12 residues. CDR3: CASSPPIYEQYF. Here the CDR3 DNA reads TGTGCCAGCAGCCCCCCCATCTACGAGCAGTACTTC.

The rearrangement uses TRBV5-1 and TRBJ2-2; D ambiguous. The CDR3 contains 14 residues. The V gene lost 2 bases and the J gene lost 5 bases, with 10 bases spanning the gap. The germline CDR1 and CDR2 sequences are SGHRS and YFSETQ. CDR3 region: CASSFGRQTGELFF. The CDR3 DNA reads TGCGCCAGCAGCTTCGGCCGACAAACCGGGGAGCTGTTTTTT.

This clone was observed a handful of times. The rearrangement joins TRBV29-1 to TRBJ1-5; D is perhaps TRBD1 (5 bases). V gave up 4 bases and J gave up 2 bases, with 12 bases separating them. The CDR3 extends over 14 amino acids. Germline values: CDR1 SQVTM, CDR2 ANQGSEA. The CDR3 is CSVGEGHGNQPQHF. The DNA of the CDR3 is TGCAGCGTTGGGGAGGGGCACGGCAATCAGCCCCAGCATTTT.

The J gene is TRBJ2-5, the V gene TRBV10-1; D is ambiguous. V was cut by 3 bases and J by 5 bases, with 10 bases left in between. The CDR3 extends over 13 amino acids. Germline CDR1 reads WNHNN; CDR2 reads SYGVQD (reference sequence). The CDR3 here is CASSDTPMETQYF. The DNA for the CDR3 is TGCGCCAGCAGTGATACCCCAATGGAGACCCAGTACTTC.

The CDR3 DNA is TGTGCCAGCAGTTACGCGACAGGGAGGTCCTACGAGCAGTACTTC. This encodes CASSYATGRSYEQYF. The J gene is TRBJ2-7, the V gene TRBV6-5; possibly TRBD1 for D (7 bases). V was trimmed by 2 bases and J by 1 base, leaving 12 bases between them. Germline CDR1 reads MNHEY; CDR2 reads SVGAGI. The CDR3 totals 15 residues.

This chain uses TRBV25-1 with TRBJ1-1, with a weak D call TRBD1 (5 bases). CDR1 MGHDK and CDR2 SYGVNS come from the germline V gene. Deletions cut 1 base from V and 3 bases from J, with 12 bases between. CDR3 length: 15 amino acids. The CDR3 DNA reads TGTGCCAGCAGTGAATCAGGGACGGATTACACTGAAGCTTTCTTT. Its translation is CASSESGTDYTEAFF.

V gene TRBV11-2 combines with J gene TRBJ2-3; no definite D call. This CDR3 is 12 amino acids long. Germline-derived CDR1 and CDR2 are SGHAT and FQNNGV. Deletions cut 6 bases from V and 1 base from J, with 5 bases between. The DNA of the CDR3 is TGTGCCAGCAGAACGGGCACAGATACGCAGTATTTT. Its protein product is CASRTGTDTQYF. The full variable domain, in which reference TRBV11-2 and TRBJ2-3 provide the parts outside the CDR3, is EAGVAQSPRYKIIEKRQSVAFWCNPISGHATLYWYQQILGQGPKLLIQFQNNGVVDDSQLPKDRFSAERLKGVDSTLKIQPAKLEDSAVYLCASRTGTDTQYFGPGTRLTVL.